This T cell receptor (beta chain) came from a study of T-cell memory formation after mild COVID-19. On the study more broadly: Largely donor-specific sequence clusters came from a couple of donors. Study results and limitations: There was a balanced CD4/CD8 profile in clones contracting day 15 to 85, and later expanders leaned CD4+. There were some responding clones in pre-infection memory, which suggested that cross-reactive memory had joined.

CDR1 LGHNA and CDR2 YSLEER come from the germline V gene. Trimming pared 0 bases from V and 4 bases from J, leaving 13 bases between. The CDR3 runs to 15 residues. Using constant-segment primers, 5'RACE produced TCR alpha and TCR beta cDNA libraries carrying sample barcodes and UMIs. TCRdb used MiXCR to reprocess the 5' RACE reads, holding one entry per CDR3 protein. Here the sample spans 450,000 or so distinct CDR3 sequences, around a quarter being singletons. The sample holds many counts of this clonotype. As yet, its antigen is unknown. This chain links TRBV4-3 with TRBJ2-7; unclear D gene. This receptor was identified in an adult woman who had mild COVID-19 (a few samples of this study predate the infection). Cell type and time point are not known. The sequenced sample consisted of PBMCs or a T cell subset sorted from them (not recorded which). CDR3: CASSQDATSWYEQYF. As DNA, the CDR3 is TGCGCCAGCAGCCAAGATGCCACGTCTTGGTACGAGCAGTACTTC.